This TCR beta chain originates from a study of T cell responses to AZD1222 COVID-19 vaccine. Assay: immunoSEQ multiplex PCR; the TCRdb copy retains only in-frame clones and omits some. The sample lists around 100,000 clones; around nine tenths were seen once. Turning to this clone: No antigen is known for it.

This CDR3 comprises 15 residues. Germline CDR1 and CDR2: SEHNR and FQNEAQ (reference sequence). Trimming pared 3 bases from V and 4 bases from J, leaving 13 bases between. The study, taken as a whole, reports: The span of vaccine-associated CD4 TCRs extended across spike, with dominance at 160-218 and 743-854.

The specimen comprised peripheral blood, sampled on day 0 of AZD1222 vaccination. The gene calls are TRBV7-9 and TRBJ2-1, with D perhaps given as TRBD1 or TRBD2 (6 bases each). The sequence was obtained from an adult in good health. The CDR3 protein is CASSFSGGGYNEQFF. The CDR3 DNA reads as TGTGCCAGCAGCTTCAGCGGAGGGGGTTACAATGAGCAGTTCTTC.